This entry is about one T cell receptor (beta chain). Its antigen remains undetermined. There are no base qualities to consult, and no much larger clone falls within one base. The data belong to a study of blood T cells in healthy people across ages (dated by TCRdb to between 2015 and 2016). Broadly, across the study: In model experiments, template switching captured about one uniquely barcoded TCR beta cDNA molecule for every two T cells. For two donors (one aged 18 to 30 and one aged 80 or older), the study analyzed two additional independent replicas of 1 million unique cDNA reads from the same blood draw. Four age groups were formed from the donors: young (average around 15 years), middle-aged (around 37), aged (about 62) and long-lived (roughly 88). Age-related changes in TCR beta repertoire diversity were measured in the study by deep sequencing normalized with unique cDNA molecular identifiers. The investigation overall reported the following: Donor CMV infection status was unknown, potentially confounding age-related changes in expanded clonotypes. Compared with the aged group, the long-lived group had more naive CD4+ T cells, fewer expanded clones and increased TCR diversity, a pattern suggesting age selection. Observed TCR beta diversity per million T cells fell roughly linearly with age, and a significant reduction was already apparent by age around 40. Because profiling used bulk unsorted PBMCs, naive and antigen-experienced compartments could not be compared conclusively. Total diversity estimates from one million sequenced T cells were considered lower bounds and underestimates. There was a strong correlation between observed TCR beta diversity and the percentage of naive T cells measured by flow cytometry.

CDR1 and CDR2 are drawn from the germline V gene: MDHEN, SYDVKM. Spanning cysteine to phenylalanine, the CDR3 consists of 21 amino acids. Only the CDR3 DNA stays, 63 bases, in frame from base 1. At the junction V is shortened by 5 bases and J by 0 bases, with 26 bases in between. Donors were around 37 systemically healthy Caucasian individuals from Russia aged 6 to 90 years. Each donor gave about 11 milliliters of peripheral blood, drawn into EDTA-treated Vacutainer tubes. Ficoll-Paque density-gradient centrifugation was used to isolate PBMCs, with at least 6.5 million per sample. Total RNA was extracted from PBMCs with Trizol reagent, with at least 6 micrograms obtained per sample. Naive CD45RAhigh/CD27high T cell percentages were measured by flow cytometry on a PBMC aliquot from every donor. Library construction relied on 5' RACE. The reads were generated on an Illumina HiSeq 2500. A second 7 to 11 cycle PCR used a sample-barcoded 5' primer and a J-beta primer mix. A unique molecular identifier was introduced onto each TCR beta cDNA molecule by a template-switch 5' adaptor carrying 12 random nucleotides. Each sample yielded at least 3 million CDR3-containing paired-end reads. First-strand cDNA was synthesized from all RNA with the Mint cDNA synthesis kit, primed by a TRBC-specific oligonucleotide. After uracil-DNA glycosylase treatment, a first 18-cycle PCR used universal primers M1SS and BC2_uni_R on all cDNA. From the authors' description of their analysis: For normalization, 1 million high-quality reads were randomly selected from each sample, with every read carrying a distinct molecular identifier. Reads with shared molecular identifiers were discarded instead of being binned into consensus sequences. MiTCR, run with a Q25 quality threshold and the strictest error-elimination algorithm, handled CDR3 identification, clonotype clustering and error correction. A nonparametric unseen species model using Euler transformation provided a lower-bound estimate of total TCR beta diversity. TCRdb trimmed the raw reads at Q25, called clones with MiXCR and kept productive beta chains. Records with the same CDR3 protein are collapsed into one entry carrying the most frequent genes and DNA. The authors' filters were not applied to this entry. The sample table holds over 700,000 distinct CDR3 sequences, of which 25% were seen once. The ten largest clones capture just under 9.5% of the sample.

This sample also belongs to another study, concerning T cells of mothers and their children. As described in the second report: Nine systemically healthy Caucasian individuals, comprising three mothers and their six children, were included as donors. cDNA synthesis used all of the extracted RNA, with around 1.5 ug of RNA in each 15 ul reaction. In the second PCR, the M1S primer introduced both the sample barcodes and 2-4 random nucleotides. Each mother yielded over 10 million TCR beta CDR3 reads and each child about 3 million reads. In both related and unrelated pairs, thymic selection shapes the output of TCR recombination in a similar way, with inherited differences having only a minor effect. Normalized repertoire overlap was always found to be slightly, but never significantly, higher in related mother-child pairs than in unrelated mother-child pairs. Persistent microchimeric T cell clones were not detected, at a sensitivity of 85 to 100 clones per million clonotypes. In the study, deep NGS was used to compare the TCR beta repertoires of mothers and children, and features distinguishing related mother-child pairs from unrelated individuals were sought. On average, the children were about 12 +/- 4 years old, while the mothers were about 40 +/- 4 years old. Libraries were sequenced on Illumina HiSeq 2000 with 100+100 nt paired-end reads after adapter ligation with NEBNext reagents. To prevent cross-contamination, the mother and child libraries were prepared a month apart and were sequenced in separate runs. For each donor, between about 500,000 and 2,200,000 distinct TCR beta clonotypes were identified. Naive TCR beta clonotypes were estimated from low-frequency clonotypes matched to each donor's FACS-determined naive share, without sorting.

The chain was built from TRBV28 and TRBJ2-6; TRBD2 might be the D gene, on 5 matching bases. The specimen was blood. The clonotype originates from a boy between 10 and 17 years old in good health. The DNA reads as follows: TGTGCCAGCAGTACCTCAAGGGTCAGTGGCCCTCGGGACTCTGGGGCCAACGTCCTGACTTTC. This translates into CASSTSRVSGPRDSGANVLTF.